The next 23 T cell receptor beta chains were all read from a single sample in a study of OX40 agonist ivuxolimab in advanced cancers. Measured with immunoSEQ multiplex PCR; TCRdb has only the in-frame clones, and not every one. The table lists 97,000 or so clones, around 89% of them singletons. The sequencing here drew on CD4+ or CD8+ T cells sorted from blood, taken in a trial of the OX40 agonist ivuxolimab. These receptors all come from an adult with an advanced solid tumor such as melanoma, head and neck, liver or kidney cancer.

This chain's CDR3 is CASSIRRGPVEYNSPLHF. In DNA form, the CDR3 reads TGTGCCAGTAGTATCAGACGGGGGCCGGTTGAGTATAATTCACCCCTCCACTTT. The V and J genes are TRBV19 and TRBJ1-6; possible D gene TRBD1, 6 bases. The germline V and J ends were trimmed by 3 bases and 4 bases, with 19 bases remaining between them. This CDR3 comprises 18 residues. Germline V gene lookup returns CDR1 LNHDA and CDR2 SQIVND (reference sequence). Looking up the rest from reference TRBV19 and TRBJ1-6 gives the full variable domain: DGGITQSPKYLFRKEGQNVTLSCEQNLNHDAMYWYRQDPGQGLRLIYYSQIVNDFQKGDIAEGYSVSREKKESFPLTVTSAQKNPTAFYLCASSIRRGPVEYNSPLHFGNGTRLTVT.

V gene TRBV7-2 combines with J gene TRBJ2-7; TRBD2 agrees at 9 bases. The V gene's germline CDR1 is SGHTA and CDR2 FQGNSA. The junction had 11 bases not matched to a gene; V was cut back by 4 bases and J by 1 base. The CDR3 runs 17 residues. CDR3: CASSSRTSVPLSYEQYF. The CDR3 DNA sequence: TGTGCCAGCAGCTCACGGACTAGCGTGCCACTTTCCTACGAGCAGTACTTC.

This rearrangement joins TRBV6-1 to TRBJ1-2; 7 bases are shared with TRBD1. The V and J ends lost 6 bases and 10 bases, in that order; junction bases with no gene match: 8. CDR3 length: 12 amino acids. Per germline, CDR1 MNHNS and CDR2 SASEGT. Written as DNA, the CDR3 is TGTGCCAGCAGCCACGACAGGGAGACCTACACCTTC. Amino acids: CASSHDRETYTF.

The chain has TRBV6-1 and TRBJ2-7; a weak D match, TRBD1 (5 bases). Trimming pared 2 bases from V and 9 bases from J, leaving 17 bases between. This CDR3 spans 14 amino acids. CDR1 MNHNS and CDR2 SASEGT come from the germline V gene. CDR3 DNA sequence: TGTGCCAGCAGTGAAACAGGTCCCCCTACGAGGCAGTACTTC. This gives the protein CASSETGPPTRQYF.

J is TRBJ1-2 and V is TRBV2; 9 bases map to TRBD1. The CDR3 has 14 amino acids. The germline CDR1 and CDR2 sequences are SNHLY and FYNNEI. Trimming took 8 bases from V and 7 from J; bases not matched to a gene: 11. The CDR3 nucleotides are TGTGCCAGCGGCAAAACAGGGGGCGCAGGTGGCTACACCTTC. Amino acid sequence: CASGKTGGAGGYTF. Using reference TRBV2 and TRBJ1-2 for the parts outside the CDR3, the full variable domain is EPEVTQTPSHQVTQMGQEVILRCVPISNHLYFYWYRQILGQKVEFLVSFYNNEISEKSEIFDDQFSVERPDGSNFTLKIRSTKLEDSAMYFCASGKTGGAGGYTFGSGTRLTVV.

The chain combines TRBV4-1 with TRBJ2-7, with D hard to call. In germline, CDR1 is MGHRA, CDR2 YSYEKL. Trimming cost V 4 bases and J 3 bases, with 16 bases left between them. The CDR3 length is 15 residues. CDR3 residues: CASSPRGELVYEQYF. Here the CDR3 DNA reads TGCGCCAGCAGCCCTCGTGGGGAATTAGTCTACGAGCAGTACTTC.

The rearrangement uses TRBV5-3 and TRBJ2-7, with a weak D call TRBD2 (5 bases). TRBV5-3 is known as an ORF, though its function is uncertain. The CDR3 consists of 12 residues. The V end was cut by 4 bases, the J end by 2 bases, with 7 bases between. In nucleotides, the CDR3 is TGTGCCAGAAGCCCCGGGACCTACGAGCAGTACTTC. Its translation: CARSPGTYEQYF.

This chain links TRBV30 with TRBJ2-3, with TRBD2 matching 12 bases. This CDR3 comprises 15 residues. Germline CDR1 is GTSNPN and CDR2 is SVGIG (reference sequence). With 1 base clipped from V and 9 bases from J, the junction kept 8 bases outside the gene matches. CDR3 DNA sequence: TGTGCCTGGAGTGCGTGGACTAGCGGGGCCGGAACGCAGTATTTT. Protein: CAWSAWTSGAGTQYF.

CDR3 region: CATSRDLAPEQFF. The CDR3 coding sequence is TGTGCCACCAGCAGAGATCTAGCGCCTGAGCAGTTCTTC. The chain links TRBV15 to TRBJ2-1; possible D gene TRBD2, 6 bases. The CDR3 totals 13 residues. The V end lost 0 bases, the J end lost 9 bases, and 9 bases lay between the germline ends. Per germline, CDR1 LNHNV and CDR2 YYDKDF (reference sequence).

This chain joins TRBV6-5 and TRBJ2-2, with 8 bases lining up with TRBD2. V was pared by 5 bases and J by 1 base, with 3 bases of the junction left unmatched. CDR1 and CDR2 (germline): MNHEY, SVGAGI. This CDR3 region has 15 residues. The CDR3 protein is CASSPLAVNTGELFF. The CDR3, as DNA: TGTGCCAGCAGTCCACTAGCGGTGAACACCGGGGAGCTGTTTTTT.

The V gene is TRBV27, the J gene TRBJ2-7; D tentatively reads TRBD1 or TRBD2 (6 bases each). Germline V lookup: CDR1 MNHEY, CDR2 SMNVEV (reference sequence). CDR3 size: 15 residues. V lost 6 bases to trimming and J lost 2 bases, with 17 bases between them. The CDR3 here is CASRLNLRGAYEQYF. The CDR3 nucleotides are TGTGCCAGCAGGTTAAACCTAAGGGGGGCCTACGAGCAGTACTTC.

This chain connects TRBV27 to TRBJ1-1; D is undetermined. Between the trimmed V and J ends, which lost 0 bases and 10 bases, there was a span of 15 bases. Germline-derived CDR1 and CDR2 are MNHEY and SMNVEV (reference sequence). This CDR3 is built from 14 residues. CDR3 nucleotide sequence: TGTGCCAGCAGTTTATCAGCGGAACTAGTAGGAGCTTTCTTT. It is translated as CASSLSAELVGAFF.

DNA of the CDR3: TGTGCCAGCAGTACAGGTGCCGGGGGACAAAAACTGTTTTTT. The encoded protein is CASSTGAGGQKLFF. The chain is built from TRBV28 and TRBJ1-4; possibly TRBD1 for D (5 bases). This CDR3 has 14 amino acids. The germline V and J ends were trimmed by 5 bases and 9 bases, with 16 bases remaining between them. Germline loops: CDR1 MDHEN, CDR2 SYDVKM.

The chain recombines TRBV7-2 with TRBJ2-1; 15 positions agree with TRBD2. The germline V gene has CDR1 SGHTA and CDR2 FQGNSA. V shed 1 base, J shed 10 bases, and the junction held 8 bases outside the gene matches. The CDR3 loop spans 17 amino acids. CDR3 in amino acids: CASSLGGPGLAGGEQFF. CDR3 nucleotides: TGTGCCAGCAGCTTAGGGGGGCCGGGACTAGCGGGAGGAGAGCAGTTCTTC.

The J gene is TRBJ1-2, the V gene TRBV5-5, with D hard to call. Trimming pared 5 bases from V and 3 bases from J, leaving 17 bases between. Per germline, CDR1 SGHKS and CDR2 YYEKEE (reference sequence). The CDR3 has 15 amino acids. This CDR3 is CASRRLSGSDYGYTF. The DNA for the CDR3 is TGTGCCAGCAGACGGTTATCCGGGTCCGACTATGGCTACACCTTC.

Here the CDR3 reads CASSFGSRTYTEAFF. For the CDR3, the DNA is TGTGCCAGCAGCTTCGGCTCCAGGACGTATACTGAAGCTTTCTTT. This chain uses TRBV7-3 with TRBJ1-1; D not resolved. The V end lost 3 bases, the J end lost 5 bases, and 16 bases lay between the germline ends. The V gene's germline CDR1 is SGHTA and CDR2 FQGTGA. The CDR3 is 15 residues long.

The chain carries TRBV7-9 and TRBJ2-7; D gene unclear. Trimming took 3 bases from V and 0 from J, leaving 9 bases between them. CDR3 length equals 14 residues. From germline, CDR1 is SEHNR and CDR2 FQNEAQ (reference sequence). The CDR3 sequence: CASSFDALSYEQYF. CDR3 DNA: TGTGCCAGCAGCTTCGACGCACTCTCCTACGAGCAGTACTTC.

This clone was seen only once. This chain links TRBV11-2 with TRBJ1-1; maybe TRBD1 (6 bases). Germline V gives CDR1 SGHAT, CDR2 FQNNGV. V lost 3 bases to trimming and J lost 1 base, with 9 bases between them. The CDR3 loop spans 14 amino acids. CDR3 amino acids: CASSLGGRNTEAFF. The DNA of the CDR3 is TGTGCCAGCAGCTTGGGGGGGCGGAACACTGAAGCTTTCTTT.

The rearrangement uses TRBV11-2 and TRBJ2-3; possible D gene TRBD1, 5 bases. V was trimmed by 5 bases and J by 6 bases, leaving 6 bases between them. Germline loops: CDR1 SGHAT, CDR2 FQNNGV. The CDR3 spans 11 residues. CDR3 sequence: CASSHRDTQYF. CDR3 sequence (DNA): TGTGCCAGCAGCCACAGGGATACGCAGTATTTT. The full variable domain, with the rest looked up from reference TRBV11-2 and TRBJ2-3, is EAGVAQSPRYKIIEKRQSVAFWCNPISGHATLYWYQQILGQGPKLLIQFQNNGVVDDSQLPKDRFSAERLKGVDSTLKIQPAKLEDSAVYLCASSHRDTQYFGPGTRLTVL.

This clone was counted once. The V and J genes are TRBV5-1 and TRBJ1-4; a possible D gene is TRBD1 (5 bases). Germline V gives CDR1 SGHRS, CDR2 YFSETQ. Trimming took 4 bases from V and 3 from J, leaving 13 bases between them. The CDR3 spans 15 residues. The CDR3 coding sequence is TGCGCCAGCAGCCCCCAGGTGGGGGCTAATGAAAAACTGTTTTTT. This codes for CASSPQVGANEKLFF.

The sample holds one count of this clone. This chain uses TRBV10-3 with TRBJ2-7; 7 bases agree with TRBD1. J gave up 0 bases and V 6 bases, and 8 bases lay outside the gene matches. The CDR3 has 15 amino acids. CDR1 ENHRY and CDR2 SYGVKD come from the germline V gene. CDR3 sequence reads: CAISPQGSVSYEQYF. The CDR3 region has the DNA TGTGCCATCAGCCCACAGGGGTCGGTCTCCTACGAGCAGTACTTC.

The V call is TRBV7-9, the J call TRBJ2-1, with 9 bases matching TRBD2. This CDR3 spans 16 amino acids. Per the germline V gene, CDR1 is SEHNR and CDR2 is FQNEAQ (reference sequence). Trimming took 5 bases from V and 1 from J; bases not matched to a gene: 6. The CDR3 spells CASSPSGGISYNEQFF. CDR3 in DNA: TGTGCCAGCAGCCCCAGCGGGGGGATTTCCTACAATGAGCAGTTCTTC. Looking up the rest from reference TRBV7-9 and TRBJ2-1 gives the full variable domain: DTGVSQNPRHKITKRGQNVTFRCDPISEHNRLYWYRQTLGQGPEFLTYFQNEAQLEKSRLLSDRFSAERPKGSFSTLEIQRTEQGDSAMYLCASSPSGGISYNEQFFGPGTRLTVL.

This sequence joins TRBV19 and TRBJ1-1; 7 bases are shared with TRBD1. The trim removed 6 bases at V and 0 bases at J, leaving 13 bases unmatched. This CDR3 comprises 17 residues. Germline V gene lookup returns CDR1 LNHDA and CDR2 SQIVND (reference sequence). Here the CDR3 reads CASSKWAMGQLNTEAFF. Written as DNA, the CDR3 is TGTGCCAGTAGCAAATGGGCTATGGGACAGCTGAACACTGAAGCTTTCTTT. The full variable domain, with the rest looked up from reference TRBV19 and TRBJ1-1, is DGGITQSPKYLFRKEGQNVTLSCEQNLNHDAMYWYRQDPGQGLRLIYYSQIVNDFQKGDIAEGYSVSREKKESFPLTVTSAQKNPTAFYLCASSKWAMGQLNTEAFFGQGTRLTVV.